Shown below are 13 T cell receptor beta chains from a single sample sequenced in a study of cytomegalovirus exposure and HLA in healthy donors. This PCR relied on a set of 60 Vbeta primers and 13 Jbeta primers. The data were produced by immunoSEQ multiplex PCR, yet TCRdb's version contains in-frame clones alone and is incomplete. The sample lists approximately 140,000 clones, roughly 82% occurring once. Material for sequencing was PBMCs. Source of these receptors: a man in his fifties in good health and CMV-seronegative.

V usage is TRBV19 and J usage is TRBJ2-1; TRBD1 matches 8 bases. The CDR3 is made up of 13 amino acids. Per germline, CDR1 LNHDA and CDR2 SQIVND (reference sequence). With 7 bases clipped from V and 7 bases from J, the junction kept 6 bases outside the gene matches. CDR3 residues: CASTPGGTNEQFF. The CDR3 nucleotides are TGTGCCAGTACGCCAGGGGGCACAAATGAGCAGTTCTTC.

This clone was observed once. This chain connects TRBV19 to TRBJ2-7; D is perhaps TRBD1 (5 bases). The CDR3 contains 14 residues. Germline CDR1 and CDR2: LNHDA and SQIVND (reference sequence). V dropped 4 bases and J dropped 5 bases, with 15 bases sitting between them. The CDR3 region is CASSNQGLPDEQYF. CDR3 sequence (DNA): TGTGCCAGTAGTAACCAGGGTCTTCCAGACGAGCAGTACTTC.

The chain recombines TRBV10-2 with TRBJ1-2, with 10 bases matching TRBD1. The CDR3 runs to 15 residues. Germline lookup yields CDR1 WSHSY and CDR2 SAAADI. Unmatched junction bases numbered 7, after V lost 6 bases and J lost 3 bases. The CDR3 reads CASRDAGTGDYGYTF. CDR3 nucleotide sequence: TGCGCCAGCAGGGATGCCGGGACAGGGGACTATGGCTACACCTTC.

This chain uses TRBV4-1 with TRBJ1-4; D unclear. Deletions cut 3 bases from V and 8 bases from J, with 16 bases between. The germline V gene has CDR1 MGHRA and CDR2 YSYEKL. The CDR3 length is 15 residues. CDR3 DNA sequence: TGCGCCAGCAGCCATTACGGGTCGGGAGGAGAAAAACTGTTTTTT. This encodes CASSHYGSGGEKLFF.

The CDR3 protein is CAWNRGGNHSPLHF. CDR3 nucleotides: TGTGCCTGGAATCGGGGGGGGAATCATTCACCCCTCCACTTT. The V gene is TRBV30, the J gene TRBJ1-6; perhaps TRBD1 as D (5 bases). Germline V gene data show CDR1 as GTSNPN and CDR2 as SVGIG (reference sequence). V shed 4 bases and J shed 8 bases, with 15 bases lying between them. The CDR3 runs 14 residues.

The V and J genes are TRBV4-1 and TRBJ2-5; D perhaps matches TRBD1 (6 bases). Trimming removed 0 bases from V and 5 bases from J, with 13 bases in between. The CDR3 length is 15 residues. CDR1 and CDR2 from the germline V gene are MGHRA and YSYEKL. CDR3 coding DNA: TGCGCCAGCAGCCAAGACAGGGGATCCCCGGAGACCCAGTACTTC. Its protein product is CASSQDRGSPETQYF.

The chain uses TRBV7-2 and TRBJ1-4; 7 bases are a match to TRBD1. The V gene end was trimmed by 5 bases and the J gene end by 10 bases; junction bases not matched to a gene: 10. In germline, CDR1 is SGHTA, CDR2 FQGNSA. The CDR3 is 14 amino acids. The DNA for the CDR3 is TGTGCCAGCAGCCGGACAGGTCGAGGCGTAAAACTGTTTTTT. Translation gives CASSRTGRGVKLFF.

The rearrangement uses TRBV11-3 and TRBJ2-1; TRBD1 might be the D (6 bases). The germline V gene has CDR1 SGHNT and CDR2 YENEEA. V was pared by 5 bases and J by 7 bases, with 12 bases between. This CDR3 contains 13 residues. Here the CDR3 reads CASSAGTQNEQFF. In DNA, the CDR3 is TGTGCCAGCAGCGCCGGGACACAAAATGAGCAGTTCTTC.

The chain has TRBV7-9 and TRBJ1-1, with no clear D. Germline V gene sequence: CDR1 SEHNR, CDR2 FQNEAQ (reference sequence). This CDR3 is built from 11 residues. Trimming took off 7 bases at V and 3 bases at J, with 6 bases between the two ends. CDR3 sequence reads: CASTSDTEAFF. CDR3 nucleotide sequence: TGTGCCAGCACCTCTGACACTGAAGCTTTCTTT.

The chain links TRBV5-6 to TRBJ2-5, with D perhaps TRBD1 (5 bases). The V gene's germline CDR1 is SGHDT and CDR2 YYEEEE. The CDR3 loop spans 14 amino acids. V was cut by 4 bases and J by 3 bases, with 13 bases left in between. The CDR3, as DNA: TGTGCCAGCAGCCCCATCAGGGAAAAAGAGACCCAGTACTTC. Protein product: CASSPIREKETQYF.

The rearrangement joins TRBV5-4 to TRBJ2-1; 7 bases match TRBD2. This CDR3 region has 17 residues. Germline V CDR1 and CDR2: SGHNT, YYREEE (reference sequence). V shed 0 bases, J shed 0 bases, and the junction held 6 bases outside the gene matches. The CDR3 here is CASSLGWRGSSYNEQFF. The CDR3, as DNA: TGTGCCAGCAGCTTGGGGTGGCGGGGGAGCTCCTACAATGAGCAGTTCTTC.

This clone was found once. V and J are TRBV6-1 and TRBJ2-1, with 7 positions matching TRBD2. Trimming cost V 3 bases and J 9 bases; bases outside gene matches: 14. The CDR3 has 16 residues. CDR1 and CDR2 from the germline V gene are MNHNS and SASEGT. CDR3 loop: CASSDEHRLVAGEQFF. DNA of the CDR3: TGTGCCAGCAGTGACGAACACCGACTAGTAGCGGGTGAGCAGTTCTTC.

The rearrangement links TRBV5-5 to TRBJ1-2; D unresolved. V shed 4 bases and J shed 4 bases, with 11 bases lying between them. CDR1 SGHKS and CDR2 YYEKEE come from the germline V gene (reference sequence). The CDR3 runs to 13 residues. The CDR3 bases are TGTGCCAGCAGCCCAGAGGGAACCTATGGCTACACCTTC. It encodes CASSPEGTYGYTF.